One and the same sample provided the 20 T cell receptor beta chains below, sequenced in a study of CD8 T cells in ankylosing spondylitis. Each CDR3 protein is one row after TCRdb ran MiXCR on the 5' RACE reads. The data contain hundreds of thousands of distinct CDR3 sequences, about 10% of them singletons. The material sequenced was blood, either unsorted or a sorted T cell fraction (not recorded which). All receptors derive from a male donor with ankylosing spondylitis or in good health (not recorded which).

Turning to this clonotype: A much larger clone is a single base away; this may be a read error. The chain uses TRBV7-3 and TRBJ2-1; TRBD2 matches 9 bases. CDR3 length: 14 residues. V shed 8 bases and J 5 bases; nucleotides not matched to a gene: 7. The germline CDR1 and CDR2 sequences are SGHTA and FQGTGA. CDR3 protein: CASGSSGTNNEQFF. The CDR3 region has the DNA TGTGCCAGCGGGTCTAGCGGGACAAACAATGAGCAGTTCTTC. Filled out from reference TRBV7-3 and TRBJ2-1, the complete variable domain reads GAGVSQTPSNKVTEKGKYVELRCDPISGHTALYWYRQSLGQGPEFLIYFQGTGAADDSGLPNDRFFAVRPEGSVSTLKIQRTERGDSAVYLCASGSSGTNNEQFFGPGTRLTVL.

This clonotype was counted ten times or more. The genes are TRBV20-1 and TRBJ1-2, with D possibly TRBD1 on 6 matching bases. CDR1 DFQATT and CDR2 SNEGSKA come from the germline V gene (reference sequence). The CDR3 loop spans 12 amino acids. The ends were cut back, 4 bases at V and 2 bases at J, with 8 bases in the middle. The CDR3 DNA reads TGCAGTGCTAACGACAGGAACTATGGCTACACCTTC. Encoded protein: CSANDRNYGYTF.

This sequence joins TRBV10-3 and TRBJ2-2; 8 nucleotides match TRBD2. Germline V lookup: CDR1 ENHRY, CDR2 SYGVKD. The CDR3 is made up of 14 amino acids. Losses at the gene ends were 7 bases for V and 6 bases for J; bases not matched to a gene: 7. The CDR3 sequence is CAIKGSGAPGELFF. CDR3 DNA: TGTGCCATCAAGGGTAGCGGGGCCCCCGGGGAGCTGTTTTTT.

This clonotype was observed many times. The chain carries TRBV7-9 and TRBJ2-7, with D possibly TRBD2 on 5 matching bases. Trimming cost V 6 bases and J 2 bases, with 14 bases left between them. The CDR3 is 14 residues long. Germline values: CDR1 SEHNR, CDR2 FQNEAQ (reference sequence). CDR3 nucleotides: TGTGCCAGCAGAGGGCGAGCGGAACCCTACGAGCAGTACTTC. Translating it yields CASRGRAEPYEQYF.

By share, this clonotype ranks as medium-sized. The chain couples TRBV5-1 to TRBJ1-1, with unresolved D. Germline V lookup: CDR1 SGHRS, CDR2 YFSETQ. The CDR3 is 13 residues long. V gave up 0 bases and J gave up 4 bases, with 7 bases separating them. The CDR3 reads CASSLGEGTEAFF. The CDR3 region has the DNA TGCGCCAGCAGCTTGGGGGAAGGCACTGAAGCTTTCTTT.

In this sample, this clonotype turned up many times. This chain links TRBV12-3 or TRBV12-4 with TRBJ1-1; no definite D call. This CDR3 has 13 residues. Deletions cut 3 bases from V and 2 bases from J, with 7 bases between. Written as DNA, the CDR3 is TGTGCCAGCAGTTTCTTGGACAACACTGAAGCTTTCTTT. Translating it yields CASSFLDNTEAFF.

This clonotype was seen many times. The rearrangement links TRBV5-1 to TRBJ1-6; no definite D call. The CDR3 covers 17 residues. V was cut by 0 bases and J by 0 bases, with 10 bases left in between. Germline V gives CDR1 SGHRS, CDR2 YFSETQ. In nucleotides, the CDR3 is TGCGCCAGCAGCTTGGATCGTCCGAGCTCCTATAATTCACCCCTCCACTTT. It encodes CASSLDRPSSYNSPLHF.

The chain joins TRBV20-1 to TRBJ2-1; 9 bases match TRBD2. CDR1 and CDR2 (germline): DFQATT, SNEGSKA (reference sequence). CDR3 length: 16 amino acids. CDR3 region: CCFRGGAGGTYNEQFF. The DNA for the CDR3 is TGCTGTTTCAGGGGGGGAGCGGGGGGTACATACAATGAGCAGTTCTTC.

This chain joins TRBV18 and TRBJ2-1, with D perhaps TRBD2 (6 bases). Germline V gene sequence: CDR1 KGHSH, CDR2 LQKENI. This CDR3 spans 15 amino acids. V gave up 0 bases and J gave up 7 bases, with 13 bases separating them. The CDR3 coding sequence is TGTGCCAGCTCACCACCGCTTCGGGGGTGGAATGAGCAGTTCTTC. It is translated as CASSPPLRGWNEQFF. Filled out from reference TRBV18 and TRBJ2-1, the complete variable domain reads NAGVMQNPRHLVRRRGQEARLRCSPMKGHSHVYWYRQLPEEGLKFMVYLQKENIIDESGMPKERFSAEFPKEGPSILRIQQVVRGDSAAYFCASSPPLRGWNEQFFGPGTRLTVL.

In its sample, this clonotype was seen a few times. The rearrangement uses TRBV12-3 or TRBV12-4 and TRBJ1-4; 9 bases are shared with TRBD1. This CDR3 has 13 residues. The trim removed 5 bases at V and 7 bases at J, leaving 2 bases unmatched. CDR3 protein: CASSRGQGEKLFF. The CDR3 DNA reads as TGTGCCAGCAGTAGGGGACAGGGTGAAAAACTGTTTTTT.

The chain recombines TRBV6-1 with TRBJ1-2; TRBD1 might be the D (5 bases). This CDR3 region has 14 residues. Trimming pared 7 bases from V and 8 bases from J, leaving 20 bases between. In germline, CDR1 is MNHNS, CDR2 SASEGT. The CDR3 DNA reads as TGTGCCAGCACCTCTTTGTCAGGGCATAGCGGCTACACCTTC. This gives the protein CASTSLSGHSGYTF.

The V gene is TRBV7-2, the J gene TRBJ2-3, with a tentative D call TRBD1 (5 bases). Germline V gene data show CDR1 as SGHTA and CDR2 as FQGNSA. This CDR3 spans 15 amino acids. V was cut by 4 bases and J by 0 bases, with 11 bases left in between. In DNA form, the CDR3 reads TGTGCCAGCAGCTCTGGGGCGACTAGCACAGATACGCAGTATTTT. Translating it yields CASSSGATSTDTQYF.

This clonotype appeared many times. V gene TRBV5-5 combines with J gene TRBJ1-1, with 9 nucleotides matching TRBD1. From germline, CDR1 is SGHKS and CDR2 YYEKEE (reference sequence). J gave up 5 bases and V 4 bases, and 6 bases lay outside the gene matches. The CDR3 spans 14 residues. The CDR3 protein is CASSTPGQGTEAFF. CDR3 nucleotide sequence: TGTGCCAGCAGCACCCCGGGACAGGGTACTGAAGCTTTCTTT.

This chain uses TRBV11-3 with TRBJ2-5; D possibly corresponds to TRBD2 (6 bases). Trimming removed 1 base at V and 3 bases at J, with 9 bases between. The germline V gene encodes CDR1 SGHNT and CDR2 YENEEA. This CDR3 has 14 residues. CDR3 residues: CASSLGSSEETQYF. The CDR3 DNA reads TGTGCCAGCAGCTTAGGTTCTAGCGAAGAGACCCAGTACTTC.

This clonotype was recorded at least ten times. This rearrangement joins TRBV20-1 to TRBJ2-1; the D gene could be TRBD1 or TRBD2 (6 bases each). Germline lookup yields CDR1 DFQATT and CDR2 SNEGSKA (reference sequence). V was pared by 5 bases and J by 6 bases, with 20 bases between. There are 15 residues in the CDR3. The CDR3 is CSAGGGPSTANEQFF. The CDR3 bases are TGCAGTGCTGGTGGGGGGCCCTCAACCGCCAATGAGCAGTTCTTC.

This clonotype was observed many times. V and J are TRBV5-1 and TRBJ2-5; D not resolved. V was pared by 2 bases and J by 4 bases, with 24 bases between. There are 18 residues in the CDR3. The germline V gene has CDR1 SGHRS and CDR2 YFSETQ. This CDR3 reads CASSFVWGRTPAGETQYF. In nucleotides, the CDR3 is TGCGCCAGCAGCTTTGTTTGGGGTAGAACTCCTGCCGGAGAGACCCAGTACTTC.

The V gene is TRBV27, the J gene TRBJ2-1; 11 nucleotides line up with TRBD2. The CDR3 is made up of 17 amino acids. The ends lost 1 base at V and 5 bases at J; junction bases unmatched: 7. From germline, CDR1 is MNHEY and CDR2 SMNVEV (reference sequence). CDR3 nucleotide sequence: TGTGCCAGCAGTTTATGGCCTAGCGGGGGGCTGGACAATGAGCAGTTCTTC. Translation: CASSLWPSGGLDNEQFF.

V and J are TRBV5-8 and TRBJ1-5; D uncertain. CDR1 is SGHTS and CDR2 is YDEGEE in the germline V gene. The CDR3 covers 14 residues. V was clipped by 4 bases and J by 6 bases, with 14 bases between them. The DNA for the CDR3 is TGTGCCAGCAGCCTCCCTAATTGGGGTCAGCCCCAGCATTTT. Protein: CASSLPNWGQPQHF.

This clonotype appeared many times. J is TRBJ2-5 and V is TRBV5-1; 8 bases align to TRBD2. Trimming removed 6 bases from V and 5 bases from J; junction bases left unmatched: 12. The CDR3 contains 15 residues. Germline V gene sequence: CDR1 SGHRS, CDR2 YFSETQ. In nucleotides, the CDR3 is TGCGCCAGCATGGGAGCGGGGGATCCTCCGGAGACCCAGTACTTC. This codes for CASMGAGDPPETQYF.

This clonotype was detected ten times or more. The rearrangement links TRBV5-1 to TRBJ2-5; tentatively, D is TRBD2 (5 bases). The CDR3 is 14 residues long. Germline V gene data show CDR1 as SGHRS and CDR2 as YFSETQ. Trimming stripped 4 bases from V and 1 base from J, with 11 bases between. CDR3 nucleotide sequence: TGCGCCAGCAGCGCGGGTCCATCCCAAGAGACCCAGTACTTC. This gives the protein CASSAGPSQETQYF.